These T cell receptor beta chains were read from a single sample in a study of early T cells in non-severe SARS-CoV-2 infection. Using its own MiXCR run on the 5' RACE reads, TCRdb lists one record per CDR3 protein. Among nearly 90,000 distinct CDR3 sequences listed, about 15% were seen once. The sequenced material came from whole blood. The receptors originated from an adult who was a healthcare worker with PCR-confirmed SARS-CoV-2 infection or an uninfected control (not recorded which). Both conserved end residues are part of each CDR3. A D gene is named only where the DNA matches it firmly. Some rows have no size entry. The others give once, few or many, or a class for an expanded clone.

size: few; D: -; J: TRBJ2-1; V: TRBV28; CDR3: CASSFEASPYNEQFF; DNA: TGTGCCAGCAGTTTCGAAGCGTCGCCCTACAATGAGCAGTTCTTC
size: -; D: -; J: TRBJ1-2; V: TRBV7-9; CDR3: CASSPEAGGFGYTF; DNA: TGTGCCAGCAGCCCTGAAGCAGGCGGATTTGGCTACACCTTC
size: -; D: -; J: TRBJ2-7; V: TRBV15; CDR3: CATSRGGDNEQYF; DNA: TGTGCCACCAGCAGAGGAGGGGACAACGAGCAGTACTTC
size: few; D: -; J: TRBJ2-2; V: TRBV28; CDR3: CASSKGLKITTPGELFF; DNA: TGTGCCAGCAGTAAAGGACTTAAAATAACAACACCCGGGGAGCTGTTTTTT
size: many; D: TRBD2; J: TRBJ2-3; V: TRBV19; CDR3: CASSMVLAGADTQYF; DNA: TGTGCCAGTAGTATGGTCCTAGCGGGAGCCGATACGCAGTATTTT
size: -; D: -; J: TRBJ2-7; V: TRBV7-6; CDR3: CASSQKGAVRAYEQYF; DNA: TGTGCCAGCAGCCAAAAAGGCGCAGTAAGAGCATACGAGCAGTACTTC
size: few; D: -; J: TRBJ1-1; V: TRBV20-1; CDR3: CSALGEGRGVSNTEAFF; DNA: TGCAGTGCCCTAGGTGAGGGTCGGGGAGTCTCGAACACTGAAGCTTTCTTT
size: few; D: -; J: TRBJ2-7; V: TRBV2; CDR3: CASSRVAYEQYF; DNA: TGTGCCAGCAGCAGGGTGGCCTACGAGCAGTACTTC
size: few; D: -; J: TRBJ2-1; V: TRBV15; CDR3: CATSSGLTHEQFF; DNA: TGTGCCACCAGCAGCGGACTAACCCATGAGCAGTTCTTC
size: -; D: TRBD1; J: TRBJ1-3; V: TRBV2; CDR3: CASLETGGRNTIYF; DNA: TGTGCCAGCCTGGAAACAGGGGGCAGAAACACCATATATTTT
size: -; D: TRBD2; J: TRBJ2-4; V: TRBV20-1; CDR3: CSAIPSGGPLAKNIQYF; DNA: TGCAGTGCTATCCCCTCGGGGGGGCCTTTAGCCAAAAACATTCAGTACTTC
size: few; D: TRBD2; J: TRBJ2-5; V: TRBV3-1; CDR3: CASSQDTSGSQETQYF; DNA: TGTGCCAGCAGCCAAGACACTAGCGGGAGCCAAGAGACCCAGTACTTC
size: many; D: TRBD2; J: TRBJ2-7; V: TRBV9; CDR3: CASSALGGTSGYEQYF; DNA: TGTGCCAGCAGTGCCCTTGGCGGGACTAGCGGTTACGAGCAGTACTTC
size: many; D: TRBD1; J: TRBJ2-7; V: TRBV7-9; CDR3: CASSLPGQGTYEQYF; DNA: TGTGCCAGCAGCTTACCGGGACAGGGTACCTACGAGCAGTACTTC
size: -; D: TRBD1; J: TRBJ1-3; V: TRBV6-5; CDR3: CASSAGQGDSGNTIYF; DNA: TGTGCCAGCAGTGCCGGACAGGGAGACTCTGGAAACACCATATATTTT